One TCR beta chain is described in this entry. Its antigen is not identified. The data originate from a study of tumor-infiltrating lymphocytes in localized non-small cell lung cancer. Study at large: Resected tumor was paired with non-adjacent uninvolved lung from the same patient. General study results and limits: Each assay used a separate piece of the same tissue. Tumor T-cell fraction from TCR sequencing was not associated with recurrence-free survival (p = 0.61).

The protocol was immunoSEQ multiplex PCR, while the TCRdb copy is restricted to in-frame clones and leaves out a portion. Of approximately 17,000 clones in the sample, around 74% were seen once. The CDR3 covers 15 residues. Per germline, CDR1 SNHLY and CDR2 FYNNEI. Trimming stripped 6 bases from V and 0 bases from J, with 12 bases between. Sequencing was performed on lung tumor tissue. The chain uses TRBV2 and TRBJ1-3; tentatively, D is TRBD1 (6 bases). The source is a human donor with non-small cell lung cancer. CDR3 DNA sequence: TGTGCCAGCAGGAGGGGGGCCAGCTCTGGAAACACCATATATTTT. Its protein product is CASRRGASSGNTIYF.